This TCR beta chain was identified during a study of shared clonotypes between healthy human individuals (dated by TCRdb to between 2020 and 2021). A note on the overall study: A few men and a couple of women, aged 18 to 49 years, made up the cohort. For each donor, three plates each were used for CD4 naive and CD4 memory, two plates were used for CD8 naive, and one plate was used for CD8 memory. To estimate repertoire size and how much clonotypes are shared between individuals, the study performed deep sequencing of blood TCR repertoires from about 5 healthy adults. To increase sequencing depth and limit assay-specific biases, TCR repertoire library preparation and sequencing were carried out by different laboratories using diverse techniques. Per donor, leukapheresis produced somewhere between about 0.85 and 8.9 billion PBMCs.

Worth noting for this clone: Its antigen remains undetermined. No much larger clone exists at a distance of one base, and base qualities are not known.

Overall results and qualifications from the work: Incomplete sequencing was indicated by rarefaction of sorted-subset datasets, despite the large sequencing depth. Roughly 5% of naive CD4, 3.5% of naive CD8, about 2.1% of memory CD4, and roughly 0.4% of memory CD8 clonotypes were shared across several donors. Compared with non-shared clonotypes, clonotypes shared by all four sorted-subset donors had higher generation probabilities. Based on pairwise subsampling, the degree of clonotype sharing among donors was expected to be affected by sequencing depth. Sampling was restricted to blood, and TCR repertoires in tissues likely differ from the TCR repertoires found in blood. Larger estimated clonotype richness was generally found for naive subsets than for memory subsets. The small number of donors limited the genetic and exposure-history diversity represented.

Healthy HIV-negative adults with no recently reported acute infections or vaccinations were included as donors. Every donor was a Caucasian adult living in Nashville, Tennessee, USA. CD4+ T cells were enriched by magnetic negative selection, after which naive cells were positively selected on CD45RA and the negative fraction was taken as the memory subset. Blood was obtained by leukapheresis, after which PBMCs were separated by Ficoll-Histopaque density gradient centrifugation and cryopreserved in liquid nitrogen vapor phase. Analytical flow cytometry was used to check the purity and quantity of each magnetically sorted T cell population. From each sorted fraction, genomic DNA was isolated and quantified by UV absorbance on a Nanodrop 2000c. TCR CDR3 regions were amplified from genomic DNA by multiplex PCR using the deep immunoSEQ assay. Genomic DNA extracted from each cell subset was distributed evenly over all wells of several immunoSEQ 96-well plates, and each plate served as one replicate. For sorted subsets, approximately 0.2 ug of genomic DNA, equivalent to roughly 30,000 T cell genomes, went into each replicate PCR. The purified libraries were quantified using a Qubit 3.0 fluorometer, sized with a Bioanalyzer 2100, and then quantified again using the KAPA Library Quantification kit. A separate single-read 150-cycle Illumina NextSeq 550 flow cell was used to sequence each immunoSEQ 96-well plate. Processing in the source paper ran as follows. Because only junctional sequences without quality scores were contained in the immunoSEQ output, filtering matching that applied to full-length reads could not be performed. To assign V/J genes and CDR3, sequences were annotated against IMGT germline references using PyIR, a Python wrapper for IgBLAST v1.9. Reads with weak V/J assignments (E-value above 1e-6), missing CDR3, stop codons, out-of-frame junctions, or ambiguous translated residues were removed. A V3J clonotype was defined by an identical inferred V gene, J gene, and CDR3 amino acid sequence. Percentage overlap between repertoires was calculated by dividing the number of shared unique clonotypes by the size of the smaller repertoire. Repertoire richness was assessed with RTK rarefaction, the Chao1 estimator, and Recon v2.1 estimates of unobserved clonotypes. Generation probabilities for all TCRbeta clonotypes obtained by the gDNA method from a handful of donors were computed using OLGA. TCRdb stores this immuneACCESS table with in-frame sequences only. Part of the clones is absent; in the studies checked, under half of the shortfall reflects unresolved V genes, and no reason is known for the rest. Clone size and the V and J calls come from that table; the DNA yielded D and trimming. This sample gives under 1,100,000 clones in total; approximately 80% of them show up just once. The ten largest clones take up roughly 0.57% of the sample.

The CDR3 covers 13 residues, taking in both the cysteine and the phenylalanine. Here the CDR3 DNA is all that survives: 39 bases in frame from base 1. A distance of 13 bases separates the germline ends of V and J, which lose 4 bases and 5 bases respectively. CDR1 SGHRS and CDR2 YFSETQ are derived from the germline V gene. This sequence was found in a man aged 18 to 30 in good health. Some clones in this sample may be carry-over from other donors' samples. Recombination linked TRBV5-1 to TRBJ2-7; the D region is possibly TRBD1 or TRBD2, each matching across 5 bases. Sequencing was done on a sample of memory CD4+ T cells from PBMCs. The label giving this sample's cell subset or site can be read as: CD45RA-negative fraction. The DNA sequence is given as TGCGCCAGCAGCGGTGGACGGGGCGACGAGCAGTACTTC. This translates into CASSGGRGDEQYF.